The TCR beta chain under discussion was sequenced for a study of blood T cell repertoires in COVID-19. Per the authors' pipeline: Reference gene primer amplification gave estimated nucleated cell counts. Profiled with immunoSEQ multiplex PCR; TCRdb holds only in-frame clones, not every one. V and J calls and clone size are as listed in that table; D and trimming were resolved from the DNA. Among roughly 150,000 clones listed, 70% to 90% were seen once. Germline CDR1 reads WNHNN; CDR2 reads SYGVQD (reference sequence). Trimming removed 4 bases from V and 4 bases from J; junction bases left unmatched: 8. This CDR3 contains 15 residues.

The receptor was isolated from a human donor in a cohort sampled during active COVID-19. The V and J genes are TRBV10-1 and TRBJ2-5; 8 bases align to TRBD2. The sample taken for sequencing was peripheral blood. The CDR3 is CASSGGTRGRETQYF. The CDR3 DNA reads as TGCGCCAGCAGTGGGGGGACTAGGGGTCGAGAGACCCAGTACTTC.